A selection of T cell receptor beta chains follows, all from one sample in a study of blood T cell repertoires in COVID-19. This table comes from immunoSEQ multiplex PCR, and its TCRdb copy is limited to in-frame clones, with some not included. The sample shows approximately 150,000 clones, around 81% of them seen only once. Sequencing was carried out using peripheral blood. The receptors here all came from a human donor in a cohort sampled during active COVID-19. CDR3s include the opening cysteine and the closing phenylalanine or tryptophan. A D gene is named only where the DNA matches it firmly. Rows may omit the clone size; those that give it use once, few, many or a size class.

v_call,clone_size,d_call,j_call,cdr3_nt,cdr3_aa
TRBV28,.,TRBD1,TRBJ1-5,TGTGCCACCCAGGGGGGAGGCAATCAGCCCCAGCATTTT,CATQGGGNQPQHF
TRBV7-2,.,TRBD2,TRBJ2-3,TGTGCCAGCAGCTTACTAGCGGGAGTTGGTGCGCAGTATTTT,CASSLLAGVGAQYF
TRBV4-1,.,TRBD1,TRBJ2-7,TGCGCCAGCAGCCAACCGGGACAGGGGGCCTACGAGCAGTACTTC,CASSQPGQGAYEQYF
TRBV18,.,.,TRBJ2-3,TGTGCCAGCTCACCCGATGGCGGCACGCAGTATTTT,CASSPDGGTQYF
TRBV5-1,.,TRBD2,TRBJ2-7,TGCGCCAGCAGCTTTGGACTAGCGGGTCCCTACGAGCAGTACTTC,CASSFGLAGPYEQYF
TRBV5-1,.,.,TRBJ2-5,TGCGCCAGCAGACGCAGGGAGGACGAGACCCAGTACTTC,CASRRREDETQYF
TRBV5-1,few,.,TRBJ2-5,TGCGCCAGCAGCAGAACCGGGCAAGAGACCCAGTACTTC,CASSRTGQETQYF
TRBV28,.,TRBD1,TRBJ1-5,TGTGCCAGCAGGGAGGGACAGGGTATTCAGCCCCAGCATTTT,CASREGQGIQPQHF
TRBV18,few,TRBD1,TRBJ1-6,TGTGCCAGCTCACCAACAGGGGTGAATTCACCCCTCCACTTT,CASSPTGVNSPLHF
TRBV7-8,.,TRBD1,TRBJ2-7,TGTGCCAGCAGGTGGACAGGGGTTAGCGAGCAGTACTTC,CASRWTGVSEQYF
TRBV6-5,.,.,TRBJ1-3,TGTGCCAGCTGGGAGGGTGTCTCCGGAAACACCATATATTTT,CASWEGVSGNTIYF
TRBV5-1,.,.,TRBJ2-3,TGCGCCAGCAGCTTGTCTAGGCAGACAGATACGCAGTATTTT,CASSLSRQTDTQYF
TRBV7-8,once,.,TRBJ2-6,TGTGCCAGCAGCTTAGAGGCGGCTGGGGCCAACGTCCTGACTTTC,CASSLEAAGANVLTF
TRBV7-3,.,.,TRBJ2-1,TGTGCCAGCAGCTTAGGGGTGGCAGGGGCTGATGAGCAGTTCTTC,CASSLGVAGADEQFF
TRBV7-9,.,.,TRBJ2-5,TGTGCCAGCAGCTTACCGGGGGGCGCGGAGACCCAGTACTTC,CASSLPGGAETQYF
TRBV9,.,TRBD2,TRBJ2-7,TGTGCCAGCAGCGTATCGAGGGTAGCGGGGGCCTACGAGCAGTACTTC,CASSVSRVAGAYEQYF
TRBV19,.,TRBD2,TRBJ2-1,TGTGCCAGTAGTTCGGGACTAGCTTTCAATGAGCAGTTCTTC,CASSSGLAFNEQFF
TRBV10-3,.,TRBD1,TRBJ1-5,TGTGCCATCAGTACCGACAGGGACTCCCAGCCCCAGCATTTT,CAISTDRDSQPQHF
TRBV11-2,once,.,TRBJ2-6,TGTGCCAGCAGCTTAGTCCCGGGGGTAACCTCTGGGGCCAACGTCCTGACTTTC,CASSLVPGVTSGANVLTF
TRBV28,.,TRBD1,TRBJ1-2,TGTGCCAGCAGTTTGCCGGTAGGGGGCGTCTATGGCTACACCTTC,CASSLPVGGVYGYTF
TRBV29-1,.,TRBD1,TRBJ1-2,TGCAGCGTTCGACAGGGGGTCTATGGCTACACCTTC,CSVRQGVYGYTF
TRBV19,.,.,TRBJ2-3,TGTGCCAGTAGTCCCCGGTCTAGCGATCGTACGCAGTATTTT,CASSPRSSDRTQYF
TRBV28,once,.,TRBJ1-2,TGTGCCAGCAGTTTATGGCAGGGGAACTATGGCTACACCTTC,CASSLWQGNYGYTF
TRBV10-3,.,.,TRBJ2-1,TGTGCCATCAGTGAGTCGAGCGCTAGCCGGGGTGAGCAGTTCTTC,CAISESSASRGEQFF
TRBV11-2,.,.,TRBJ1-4,TGTGCCAGCAGCTTGAGTGAAAAACTGTTTTTT,CASSLSEKLFF
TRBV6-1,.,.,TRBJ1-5,TGTGCCAGCAGTGATTCGGGGGGCGGGCAGCCCCAGCATTTT,CASSDSGGGQPQHF
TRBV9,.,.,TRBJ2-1,TGTGCCAGCAGCGTAGACCTGGGAGGAGATGAGCAGTTCTTC,CASSVDLGGDEQFF
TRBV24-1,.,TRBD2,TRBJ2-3,TGTGCCACCAGTGGAACGGGACTAGCGGGAGCGGGGAACACAGATACGCAGTATTTT,CATSGTGLAGAGNTDTQYF
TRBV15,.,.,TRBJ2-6,TGTGCCACCGGGGGGAAAGAGACAGGGGCCAACGTCCTGACTTTC,CATGGKETGANVLTF
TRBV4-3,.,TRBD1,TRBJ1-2,TGCGCCAGCAGCCAAGATCGGGTTACAGGGGGGATTGGTGGCTACACCTTC,CASSQDRVTGGIGGYTF
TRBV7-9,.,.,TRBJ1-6,TGTGCCAGCAGCTTCGCAGATTCACCCCTCCACTTT,CASSFADSPLHF
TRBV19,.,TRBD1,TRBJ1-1,TGTGCCAGTAGTCCCCCGGGACAGCGGTTAGCTTTCTTT,CASSPPGQRLAFF
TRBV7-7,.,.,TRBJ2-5,TGTGCCAGCAGCCCAGCAGCAGGGGGGGAGACCCAGTACTTC,CASSPAAGGETQYF
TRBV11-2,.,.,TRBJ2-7,TGTGCCAGCAGTCCCCCATCATACGAGCAGTACTTC,CASSPPSYEQYF
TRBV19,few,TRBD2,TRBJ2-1,TGTGCCAGTAGATATACTAGCGGGGGGGGTCGGAACAATGAGCAGTTCTTC,CASRYTSGGGRNNEQFF
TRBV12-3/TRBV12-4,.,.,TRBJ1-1,TGTGCCAGCAGTTTTAGGAGTTCGATGGTAGCTTTCTTT,CASSFRSSMVAFF
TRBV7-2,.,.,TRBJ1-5,TGTGCCAGCAGCTTAAATCCCGATCAGCCCCAGCATTTT,CASSLNPDQPQHF
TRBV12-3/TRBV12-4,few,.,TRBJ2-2,TGTGCCAGCAGTGGGGCCGCGACCGGGGAGCTGTTTTTT,CASSGAATGELFF
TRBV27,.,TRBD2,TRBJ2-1,TGTGCCAGCAGTTCCCTAACTAGCGGGAAAAACAATGAGCAGTTCTTC,CASSSLTSGKNNEQFF
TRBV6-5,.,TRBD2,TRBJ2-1,TGTGCCAGCAGTCAGGCCCCGGGAGGTTATGAGCAGTTCTTC,CASSQAPGGYEQFF
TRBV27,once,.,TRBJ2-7,TGTGCCAGCAGTTTGGGGCCTCGCGGTTCTGAGCAGTACTTC,CASSLGPRGSEQYF
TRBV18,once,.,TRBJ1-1,TGTGCCAGCTCCCCGACAGGGAACACTGAAGCTTTCTTT,CASSPTGNTEAFF
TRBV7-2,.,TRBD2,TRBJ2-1,TGTGCCAGCAGCTTACAGACTAGCAGAAATGAGCAGTTCTTC,CASSLQTSRNEQFF
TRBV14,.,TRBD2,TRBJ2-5,TGTGCCAGCAGCCAGGTGATGGCTCTAGCGGGAGGTAAAGAGACCCAGTACTTC,CASSQVMALAGGKETQYF
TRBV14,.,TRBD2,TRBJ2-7,TGTGCCAGCAGCCAGTCGACTAGCGGGCCTTTGTACGAGCAGTACTTC,CASSQSTSGPLYEQYF
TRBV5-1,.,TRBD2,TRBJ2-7,TGCGCCAGCAGCTTGCGATTAGCGGGAGCGCCCGAGCAGTACTTC,CASSLRLAGAPEQYF
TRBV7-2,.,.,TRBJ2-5,TGTGCCAGCAGCTATCAGCGTGGGGGCGGAGAGACCCAGTACTTC,CASSYQRGGGETQYF
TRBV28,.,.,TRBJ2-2,TGTGCCAGCAGGCGGGACAGTAGAGATTGGGGGGAGCTGTTTTTT,CASRRDSRDWGELFF
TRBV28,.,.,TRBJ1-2,TGTGCCAGCAGTTTATTCGAGAACTATGGCTACACCTTC,CASSLFENYGYTF
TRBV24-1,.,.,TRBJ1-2,TGTGCCACCAGTGATCCCCCAGGAAACTATGGCTACACCTTC,CATSDPPGNYGYTF
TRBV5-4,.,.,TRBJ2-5,TGTGCCAGCAGCTTGGGGCAGGCGATAGAGACCCAGTACTTC,CASSLGQAIETQYF
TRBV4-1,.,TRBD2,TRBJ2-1,TGCGCCAGCAGCCAAGAGGCAGGCGGGAGCTCCAATGAGCAGTTCTTC,CASSQEAGGSSNEQFF
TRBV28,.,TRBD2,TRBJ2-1,TGTGCCAGCATGACTAGCGGGAAATACAATGAGCAGTTCTTC,CASMTSGKYNEQFF
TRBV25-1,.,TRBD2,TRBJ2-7,TGTGCCAGCAGTGAATCGGGGGGGGCTAGCTCCTACGAGCAGTACTTC,CASSESGGASSYEQYF
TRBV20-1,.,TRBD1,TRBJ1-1,TGCAGTGCCCGAGGACAGGAGAGGGCTTTCTTT,CSARGQERAFF
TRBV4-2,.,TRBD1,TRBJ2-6,TGTGCCAGCAGCCCAAAACCGGGGACAGGCCACTCTGGGGCCAACGTCCTGACTTTC,CASSPKPGTGHSGANVLTF
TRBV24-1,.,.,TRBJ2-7,TGTGCCACGAACGGACTCTCCTCAGGGGGGTCTTACTGCGAGCAGTACTTC,CATNGLSSGGSYCEQYF
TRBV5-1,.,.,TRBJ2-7,TGCGCCAGCAGCTTGAGGGCCGCGACAGAACGTGCGAGGTACGAGCAGTACTTC,CASSLRAATERARYEQYF